Shown below are 26 T cell receptor beta chains from a single sample sequenced in a study of cytomegalovirus exposure and HLA in healthy donors. Primers included in the PCR were 60 Vbeta and 13 Jbeta primers. Measured with immunoSEQ multiplex PCR; TCRdb has only the in-frame clones, and not every one. The data hold some 76,000 clones, with about four fifths observed a single time. Input material: PBMCs. The receptor source for this set is a woman in her forties or fifties in good health and CMV-seronegative.

The CDR3 protein is CASSVGGLSGTSGSSNEQFF. CDR3 bases: TGTGCCAGCAGCGTAGGAGGACTATCAGGAACTAGCGGGAGTTCCAATGAGCAGTTCTTC. The chain links TRBV9 to TRBJ2-1, with 11 bases lining up with TRBD2. The CDR3 runs 20 residues. Germline CDR1 reads SGDLS; CDR2 reads YYNGEE. V was pared by 0 bases and J by 6 bases, with 17 bases of the junction left unmatched.

V and J are TRBV25-1 and TRBJ1-1, with 7 bases lining up with TRBD1. The CDR3 extends over 16 amino acids. The V and J ends lost 4 bases and 1 base, in that order; junction bases with no gene match: 9. Germline values: CDR1 MGHDK, CDR2 SYGVNS. The CDR3 loop reads CASSAYPGTANTEAFF. For the CDR3, the DNA is TGTGCCAGCAGTGCTTATCCCGGGACAGCGAACACTGAAGCTTTCTTT.

The rearrangement joins TRBV2 to TRBJ2-5, with TRBD1 matching 12 bases. Losses at the gene ends were 0 bases for V and 5 bases for J; bases not matched to a gene: 13. Germline V CDR1 and CDR2: SNHLY, FYNNEI. CDR3 length equals 19 residues. The chain's CDR3 is CASSEAFRGTGGFWETQYF. Written as DNA, the CDR3 is TGTGCCAGCAGTGAAGCTTTTCGTGGGACAGGGGGCTTTTGGGAGACCCAGTACTTC.

The chain couples TRBV5-4 to TRBJ2-1; 15 bases match TRBD2. This CDR3 comprises 16 residues. Germline V gene data show CDR1 as SGHNT and CDR2 as YYREEE (reference sequence). V gave up 4 bases and J gave up 6 bases; unmatched junction bases: 5. The CDR3 region has the DNA TGTGCCAGCAGCCGAGGACTAGCGGGGGGGCTCAATGAGCAGTTCTTC. It translates to CASSRGLAGGLNEQFF. The full variable domain, its missing parts supplied by reference TRBV5-4 and TRBJ2-1, is ETGVTQSPTHLIKTRGQQVTLRCSSQSGHNTVSWYQQALGQGPQFIFQYYREEENGRGNFPPRFSGLQFPNYSSELNVNALELDDSALYLCASSRGLAGGLNEQFFGPGTRLTVL.

The gene calls are TRBV6-4 and TRBJ2-3; 11 bases map to TRBD2. Germline V gives CDR1 MRHNA, CDR2 SNTAGT. CDR3 length: 15 residues. V dropped 3 bases and J dropped 6; count of bases not matched to a gene: 5. CDR3 sequence reads: CASSERLAGKDTQYF. The DNA for the CDR3 is TGTGCCAGCAGTGAGAGACTAGCGGGGAAGGATACGCAGTATTTT.

The rearrangement links TRBV7-2 to TRBJ1-1, with D uncertain. V was cut by 5 bases and J by 1 base, with 17 bases left in between. The CDR3 covers 16 residues. CDR1 and CDR2 (germline): SGHTA, FQGNSA. Here the CDR3 DNA reads TGTGCCAGCAGCCCTTGGGCCGTGCAAGAGAACACTGAAGCTTTCTTT. It codes for CASSPWAVQENTEAFF.

The chain carries TRBV11-1 and TRBJ2-1, with a possible D match to TRBD2 (6 bases). In germline, CDR1 is SGHAT, CDR2 FQDESV (reference sequence). The CDR3 consists of 14 residues. Between the trimmed V and J ends, which lost 4 bases and 9 bases, there was a span of 16 bases. This CDR3 is CASSSTRLGGEQFF. The CDR3, as DNA: TGTGCCAGCAGCTCGACACGACTAGGAGGTGAGCAGTTCTTC. The complete variable domain, with remaining parts taken from reference TRBV11-1 and TRBJ2-1, reads EAEVAQSPRYKITEKSQAVAFWCDPISGHATLYWYRQILGQGPELLVQFQDESVVDDSQLPKDRFSAERLKGVDSTLKIQPAELGDSAMYLCASSSTRLGGEQFFGPGTRLTVL.

The V gene is TRBV5-1, the J gene TRBJ2-3; TRBD2 matches 7 bases. This CDR3 spans 15 amino acids. J lost 7 bases, V lost 0 bases, and 8 bases had no gene match. CDR1 and CDR2 (germline): SGHRS, YFSETQ. The CDR3, as DNA: TGCGCCAGCAGCTTGGGACCCGGGGAGGGGAATACGCAGTATTTT. Its translation: CASSLGPGEGNTQYF.

CDR3: CASSMTGQASQETQYF. CDR3 in DNA: TGTGCCAGCAGTATGACCGGACAGGCTTCCCAAGAGACCCAGTACTTC. The chain is built from TRBV28 and TRBJ2-5, with TRBD1 identical over 7 bases. J lost 1 base, V lost 5 bases, and 10 bases had no gene match. The CDR3 totals 16 residues. The germline V gene has CDR1 MDHEN and CDR2 SYDVKM. Filled out from reference TRBV28 and TRBJ2-5, the complete variable domain reads DVKVTQSSRYLVKRTGEKVFLECVQDMDHENMFWYRQDPGLGLRLIYFSYDVKMKEKGDIPEGYSVSREKKERFSLILESASTNQTSMYLCASSMTGQASQETQYFGPGTRLLVL.

The chain combines TRBV7-3 with TRBJ2-1; 12 bases match TRBD2. The germline gives CDR1 SGHTA, CDR2 FQGTGA. V lost 0 bases, J lost 6 bases, and 6 bases stayed unmatched. The CDR3 length is 17 residues. The CDR3 sequence: CASSLTALLAGGNEQFF. CDR3 coding DNA: TGTGCCAGCAGCTTAACTGCTCTACTAGCGGGAGGCAATGAGCAGTTCTTC.

This clone was recorded once. The chain has TRBV4-3 and TRBJ1-2, with TRBD1 identical over 10 bases. Germline V gene sequence: CDR1 LGHNA, CDR2 YSLEER. This CDR3 contains 18 residues. V shed 0 bases, J shed 0 bases, and the junction held 7 bases outside the gene matches. CDR3: CASSQDRTGGYSNYGYTF. In DNA, the CDR3 is TGCGCCAGCAGCCAAGACAGGACAGGGGGTTACTCTAACTATGGCTACACCTTC.

V is TRBV2 and J is TRBJ1-5, with 9 bases matching TRBD1. The trim removed 8 bases at V and 7 bases at J, leaving 9 bases unmatched. Germline loops: CDR1 SNHLY, CDR2 FYNNEI. This CDR3 contains 14 residues. CDR3 sequence (DNA): TGTGCCAGCTGTAGGGACAGGGTGCAACAGCCCCAGCATTTT. Encoded protein: CASCRDRVQQPQHF.

This clone was counted only a few times. This rearrangement joins TRBV14 to TRBJ2-7, with D possibly being TRBD1 (6 bases). Germline CDR1 reads SGHDN; CDR2 reads FVKESK. This CDR3 has 14 amino acids. The V and J ends lost 3 bases and 0 bases respectively, with 9 bases between them. CDR3 in DNA: TGTGCCAGCAGCCAGGGACACAGCTCCTACGAGCAGTACTTC. Protein sequence: CASSQGHSSYEQYF.

V is TRBV27 and J is TRBJ1-1; possible D gene TRBD1, 6 bases. Deletions cut 2 bases from V and 7 bases from J, with 11 bases between. CDR3 length: 13 amino acids. Germline V lookup: CDR1 MNHEY, CDR2 SMNVEV (reference sequence). The CDR3 sequence: CASSLIGGSEAFF. Here the CDR3 DNA reads TGTGCCAGCAGTTTAATAGGGGGTAGTGAAGCTTTCTTT.

The genes are TRBV6-1 and TRBJ1-5; D may be TRBD1 (5 bases). With 6 bases removed from V and 0 bases from J, the gap between germline ends came to 12 bases. Germline assignment: CDR1 MNHNS and CDR2 SASEGT. CDR3 size: 15 residues. CDR3 protein: CASRSSGGSNQPQHF. CDR3 nucleotide sequence: TGTGCCAGCAGATCCTCGGGGGGTAGCAATCAGCCCCAGCATTTT.

The chain carries TRBV6-6 and TRBJ1-1; possibly TRBD1 for D (6 bases). This CDR3 contains 14 residues. V lost 4 bases to trimming and J lost 2 bases, with 11 bases between them. Per the germline V gene, CDR1 is MNHNY and CDR2 is SVGAGI (reference sequence). The CDR3 DNA reads as TGTGCCAGCAGTTCCGGGACAATCAACACTGAAGCTTTCTTT. Encoded protein: CASSSGTINTEAFF.

V and J are TRBV18 and TRBJ2-5, with TRBD2 identical over 8 bases. The germline CDR1 and CDR2 sequences are KGHSH and LQKENI. V was clipped by 3 bases and J by 1 base; unmatched bases: 16. There are 19 residues in the CDR3. CDR3 protein: CASSPRGKGSGSSQETQYF. CDR3 DNA sequence: TGTGCCAGCTCACCCCGGGGAAAGGGGAGCGGGAGCTCCCAAGAGACCCAGTACTTC.

This clone was recorded only once. The rearrangement links TRBV2 to TRBJ1-5; D is possibly TRBD1 (5 bases). This CDR3 is 15 amino acids long. Germline V CDR1 and CDR2: SNHLY, FYNNEI. Trimming shortened V by 6 bases and J by 0 bases, and 12 bases separated the two germline ends. CDR3 sequence: CASRATENSNQPQHF. The CDR3 region has the DNA TGTGCCAGCAGGGCGACAGAGAATAGCAATCAGCCCCAGCATTTT.

With regard to this clone: At one end, the junction sequence differs from germline, possibly due to a read error. CDR3 DNA: TGTGCTAGCAGCGTGGGCAGGGGCACTAATGAAAAACTGTTTTTT. Its protein is CASSVGRGTNEKLFF. The chain couples TRBV7-7 to TRBJ1-4, with D tentatively TRBD1 (6 bases). In germline, CDR1 is SSHAT, CDR2 FNYEAQ (reference sequence). The CDR3 covers 15 residues.

The genes are TRBV5-4 and TRBJ2-2, with D perhaps TRBD2 (5 bases). This CDR3 is 15 amino acids long. Germline lookup yields CDR1 SGHNT and CDR2 YYREEE (reference sequence). The germline V and J ends were trimmed by 3 bases and 6 bases, with 15 bases remaining between them. The CDR3 reads CASSSSPDYAGELFF. CDR3 in DNA: TGTGCCAGCAGCTCCTCACCTGACTATGCCGGGGAGCTGTTTTTT.

This chain connects TRBV5-4 to TRBJ1-3; D not resolved. The CDR3 is made up of 15 amino acids. Trimming pared 2 bases from V and 0 bases from J, leaving 9 bases between. CDR1 SGHNT and CDR2 YYREEE come from the germline V gene (reference sequence). The DNA of the CDR3 is TGTGCCAGCAGCTTTATGGGAGTCTCTGGAAACACCATATATTTT. It translates to CASSFMGVSGNTIYF. Full variable domain (rest looked up from reference TRBV5-4 and TRBJ1-3): ETGVTQSPTHLIKTRGQQVTLRCSSQSGHNTVSWYQQALGQGPQFIFQYYREEENGRGNFPPRFSGLQFPNYSSELNVNALELDDSALYLCASSFMGVSGNTIYFGEGSWLTVV.

V and J are TRBV19 and TRBJ1-1; D gene ambiguous. V dropped 3 bases and J dropped 1 base, with 6 bases sitting between them. Germline V CDR1 and CDR2: LNHDA, SQIVND (reference sequence). This CDR3 is built from 13 residues. The CDR3 loop is CASSITQNTEAFF. DNA for the CDR3: TGTGCCAGTAGTATTACACAGAACACTGAAGCTTTCTTT.

The V call is TRBV30, the J call TRBJ1-4, with D possibly being TRBD1 (6 bases). V dropped 8 bases and J dropped 3 bases, with 19 bases sitting between them. CDR3 length: 15 residues. Germline CDR1 reads GTSNPN; CDR2 reads SVGIG (reference sequence). The CDR3 spells CAGGPQGRSNEKLFF. In nucleotides, the CDR3 is TGTGCCGGGGGCCCACAGGGTAGGTCTAATGAAAAACTGTTTTTT.

The chain couples TRBV4-1 to TRBJ2-1; TRBD2 aligns across 8 bases. J was trimmed by 5 bases and V by 4 bases; bases with no gene match: 10. Per the germline V gene, CDR1 is MGHRA and CDR2 is YSYEKL. The CDR3 is made up of 16 amino acids. The DNA for the CDR3 is TGCGCCAGCAGCCGGGAAGAGCTAGCGGGTAACAATGAGCAGTTCTTC. Protein: CASSREELAGNNEQFF.

This rearrangement joins TRBV5-1 to TRBJ2-5; 8 bases map to TRBD1. Germline V gene sequence: CDR1 SGHRS, CDR2 YFSETQ. Unmatched junction bases numbered 3, after V lost 3 bases and J lost 2 bases. The CDR3 loop spans 14 amino acids. CDR3 sequence (DNA): TGCGCCAGCAGCTCGGGGACAGGACAAGAGACCCAGTACTTC. This translates into CASSSGTGQETQYF.

This clone was recorded once. The CDR3 loop reads CASSLAGEREAFF. CDR3 nucleotides: TGTGCCAGCAGCTTAGCCGGGGAACGTGAAGCTTTCTTT. The chain combines TRBV7-2 with TRBJ1-1; unclear D gene. Germline assignment: CDR1 SGHTA and CDR2 FQGNSA. The germline V and J ends were trimmed by 0 bases and 7 bases, with 9 bases remaining between them. The CDR3 totals 13 residues.